The next 29 T cell receptor beta chains were all read from a single sample in a study of cytomegalovirus exposure and HLA in healthy donors. The data were produced by immunoSEQ multiplex PCR, yet TCRdb's version contains in-frame clones alone and is incomplete. The data show 150,000 to 200,000 clones, with about four fifths seen just once and more than 6.5% held by the top ten. The sequencing sample was made of PBMCs. The receptors were sampled from a man aged 18 to 29 in good health and CMV-seropositive.

This chain uses TRBV4-1 with TRBJ1-5; maybe TRBD1 (6 bases). The germline V and J ends were trimmed by 3 bases and 5 bases, with 14 bases remaining between them. From germline, CDR1 is MGHRA and CDR2 YSYEKL. The CDR3 consists of 15 residues. CDR3 bases: TGCGCCAGCAGCCATACCGGACAGAATGATCAGCCCCAGCATTTT. Its translation is CASSHTGQNDQPQHF.

V usage is TRBV4-2 and J usage is TRBJ2-6, with 11 bases fitting TRBD2. V trimming: 3 bases; J trimming: 4 bases; junction bases outside the gene matches: 8. The CDR3 loop spans 18 amino acids. Looked up from germline, CDR1 is LGHNA and CDR2 is YNFKEQ. The chain's CDR3 is CASSQFGTSGGGANVLTF. The CDR3 nucleotides read TGTGCCAGCAGCCAGTTCGGGACTAGCGGTGGGGGGGCCAACGTCCTGACTTTC.

This clone has ten or more counts. The genes are TRBV4-3 and TRBJ2-7; the match to TRBD2 covers 9 bases. Germline CDR1 reads LGHNA; CDR2 reads YSLEER. The CDR3 spans 15 residues. V lost 5 bases to trimming and J lost 3 bases; unmatched junction nucleotides: 8. The DNA of the CDR3 is TGCGCCAGCAGCTCGGATGTGACTAGCGGCTACGAGCAGTACTTC. It encodes CASSSDVTSGYEQYF.

The rearrangement uses TRBV4-3 and TRBJ1-1; the match to TRBD1 covers 7 bases. Germline lookup yields CDR1 LGHNA and CDR2 YSLEER. The CDR3 sequence is 14 residues long. The V segment lost 4 bases and the J segment 8 bases; nucleotides outside the gene matches: 10. The CDR3 is CASSRGQEMAEAFF. CDR3 in DNA: TGCGCCAGCAGCCGTGGACAGGAAATGGCCGAAGCTTTCTTT.

This clone was observed a handful of times. The J gene is TRBJ2-3, the V gene TRBV4-2; 11 nucleotides align to TRBD2. In germline, CDR1 is LGHNA, CDR2 YNFKEQ. The trim removed 0 bases at V and 13 bases at J, leaving 6 bases unmatched. This CDR3 contains 14 residues. The CDR3 loop is CASSQDMELAGEYF. The CDR3 bases are TGTGCCAGCAGCCAAGATATGGAACTAGCGGGAGAGTATTTT.

The V and J genes are TRBV9 and TRBJ2-1; 9 nucleotides agree with TRBD2. The CDR3 sequence is 14 residues long. The V gene's germline CDR1 is SGDLS and CDR2 YYNGEE. V shed 3 bases and J 4 bases; nucleotides not matched to a gene: 2. The CDR3 region is CASSASGIYNEQFF. The CDR3 nucleotides read TGTGCCAGCAGCGCTAGCGGGATTTACAATGAGCAGTTCTTC.

V and J are TRBV29-1 and TRBJ2-7, with 9 nucleotides matching TRBD1. The V gene's germline CDR1 is SQVTM and CDR2 ANQGSEA. J was trimmed by 3 bases and V by 7 bases; bases with no gene match: 10. The length of the CDR3 is 14 residues. The DNA of the CDR3 is TGCAGCGCCGCCCGACAGGGGGATATCTACGAGCAGTACTTC. It specifies CSAARQGDIYEQYF.

This clone was observed a handful of times. The V call is TRBV9, the J call TRBJ2-7; D gene unclear. The CDR3 runs 14 residues. CDR1 is SGDLS, CDR2 YYNGEE, per germline. V was cut by 0 bases and J by 2 bases, with 9 bases left in between. The CDR3 sequence is CASSVAHSTYEQYF. As DNA, the CDR3 is TGTGCCAGCAGCGTAGCTCACAGTACCTACGAGCAGTACTTC.

The chain has TRBV7-9 and TRBJ2-7, with 7 bases fitting TRBD2. CDR3 length: 13 amino acids. J lost 5 bases, V lost 3 bases, and 4 bases had no gene match. The germline V gene encodes CDR1 SEHNR and CDR2 FQNEAQ (reference sequence). CDR3 DNA: TGTGCCAGCAGCTTCGCTAGCGGCAACGAGCAGTACTTC. This gives the protein CASSFASGNEQYF. Full variable domain (missing parts from reference TRBV7-9 and TRBJ2-7): DTGVSQNPRHKITKRGQNVTFRCDPISEHNRLYWYRQTLGQGPEFLTYFQNEAQLEKSRLLSDRFSAERPKGSFSTLEIQRTEQGDSAMYLCASSFASGNEQYFGPGTRLTVT.

The chain recombines TRBV5-4 with TRBJ1-2; possible D gene TRBD1, 5 bases. Trimming took 2 bases from V and 4 from J, leaving 21 bases between them. CDR1 SGHNT and CDR2 YYREEE come from the germline V gene (reference sequence). The CDR3 loop spans 17 amino acids. CDR3 sequence reads: CASSLSVYDSSFYGYTF. CDR3 coding DNA: TGTGCCAGCAGCTTAAGTGTTTACGACAGCTCCTTCTATGGCTACACCTTC.

Only one count was recorded for this clone. J is TRBJ2-1 and V is TRBV11-2, with 7 bases aligning to TRBD2. CDR1 and CDR2 (germline): SGHAT, FQNNGV. Trimming at V came to 5 bases and at J to 7 bases, leaving 5 bases not matched to a gene. The CDR3 consists of 13 residues. This CDR3 reads CASSRGTTNEQFF. In DNA, the CDR3 is TGTGCCAGCAGCCGAGGGACTACTAATGAGCAGTTCTTC. Complete variable domain (other parts from reference TRBV11-2 and TRBJ2-1): EAGVAQSPRYKIIEKRQSVAFWCNPISGHATLYWYQQILGQGPKLLIQFQNNGVVDDSQLPKDRFSAERLKGVDSTLKIQPAKLEDSAVYLCASSRGTTNEQFFGPGTRLTVL.

The chain couples TRBV12-5 to TRBJ2-1; no reliable D call. With 5 bases removed from V and 0 bases from J, the gap between germline ends came to 5 bases. Germline CDR1 and CDR2: LGHNT and FRNRAP. The CDR3 is made up of 13 amino acids. This CDR3 reads CASGPPSYNEQFF. The CDR3 nucleotides are TGTGCTAGTGGTCCTCCCTCCTACAATGAGCAGTTCTTC.

V and J are TRBV7-9 and TRBJ1-2, with TRBD1 matching 7 bases. The CDR3 sequence is 14 residues long. V was clipped by 6 bases and J by 4 bases; unmatched bases: 8. The V gene's germline CDR1 is SEHNR and CDR2 FQNEAQ (reference sequence). CDR3: CASRRTGATYGYTF. As DNA, the CDR3 is TGTGCCAGCAGACGCACAGGGGCCACCTATGGCTACACCTTC.

J is TRBJ2-3 and V is TRBV7-2; possible D gene TRBD1, 6 bases. The CDR3 contains 15 residues. V lost 5 bases and J lost 1, with 13 bases in between. Per germline, CDR1 SGHTA and CDR2 FQGNSA. CDR3 residues: CASSPTGSGTDTQYF. In DNA form, the CDR3 reads TGTGCCAGCAGCCCAACAGGGAGTGGCACAGATACGCAGTATTTT.

The chain carries TRBV2 and TRBJ2-5, with D maybe TRBD1 (6 bases). Germline CDR1 reads SNHLY; CDR2 reads FYNNEI. CDR3 size: 15 residues. Trimming took 3 bases from V and 3 from J, leaving 14 bases between them. In DNA form, the CDR3 reads TGTGCCAGCAGTGAGTGGGGGCCAGCCAAAGAGACCCAGTACTTC. This encodes CASSEWGPAKETQYF.

V gene TRBV7-2 combines with J gene TRBJ1-1; D uncertain. The V end lost 5 bases, the J end lost 1 base, and 11 bases lay between the germline ends. Looked up from germline, CDR1 is SGHTA and CDR2 is FQGNSA. The CDR3 covers 14 residues. CDR3 in DNA: TGTGCCAGCAGCGCACACGTGCCGAACACTGAAGCTTTCTTT. Residues: CASSAHVPNTEAFF.

This chain links TRBV2 with TRBJ2-2, with TRBD2 as a possible D gene (6 bases). The CDR3 extends over 14 amino acids. V gave up 7 bases and J gave up 3 bases, with 12 bases separating them. Germline V gives CDR1 SNHLY, CDR2 FYNNEI. The CDR3 bases are TGTGCCAGCACCCCCGGGAGAGACACCGGGGAGCTGTTTTTT. Translating it yields CASTPGRDTGELFF. The variable domain in full, with the rest retrieved from reference TRBV2 and TRBJ2-2, is EPEVTQTPSHQVTQMGQEVILRCVPISNHLYFYWYRQILGQKVEFLVSFYNNEISEKSEIFDDQFSVERPDGSNFTLKIRSTKLEDSAMYFCASTPGRDTGELFFGEGSRLTVL.

The V and J genes are TRBV30 and TRBJ1-2; a possible D gene is TRBD1 (5 bases). CDR1 is GTSNPN and CDR2 is SVGIG in the germline V gene (reference sequence). With 4 bases removed from V and 4 bases from J, the gap between germline ends came to 13 bases. This CDR3 spans 13 amino acids. CDR3 region: CAWIQGDGYGYTF. The CDR3 DNA reads as TGTGCCTGGATCCAGGGCGATGGCTATGGCTACACCTTC.

This chain connects TRBV7-2 to TRBJ2-5; 9 bases fit TRBD2. Germline-derived CDR1 and CDR2 are SGHTA and FQGNSA. CDR3 length: 14 amino acids. Trimming took 1 base from V and 5 from J; bases not matched to a gene: 2. The CDR3: CASSLVRGGETQYF. CDR3 nucleotide sequence: TGTGCCAGCAGCTTAGTGCGGGGGGGGGAGACCCAGTACTTC.

The chain joins TRBV29-1 to TRBJ2-2; a possible D gene is TRBD2 (6 bases). CDR1 is SQVTM and CDR2 is ANQGSEA in the germline V gene. V was pared by 5 bases and J by 6 bases, with 10 bases between. This CDR3 is built from 12 residues. The CDR3 is CSVPRGSGELFF. The CDR3 DNA is TGCAGCGTTCCCCGGGGGTCCGGGGAGCTGTTTTTT.

V usage is TRBV4-2 and J usage is TRBJ1-1; D remains unclear. The CDR3 extends over 16 amino acids. V lost 0 bases and J 2 bases, leaving 13 bases between the germline ends. From germline, CDR1 is LGHNA and CDR2 YNFKEQ. The CDR3 bases are TGTGCCAGCAGCCAAGATAGACGGGGAGGCAACACTGAAGCTTTCTTT. This codes for CASSQDRRGGNTEAFF.

V and J are TRBV4-2 and TRBJ2-2; no clear D. This CDR3 spans 16 amino acids. With 4 bases removed from V and 2 bases from J, the gap between germline ends came to 14 bases. Looked up from germline, CDR1 is LGHNA and CDR2 is YNFKEQ. The CDR3 region has the DNA TGTGCCAGCAGCCTCCGCCCTGGAGCAAACACCGGGGAGCTGTTTTTT. It translates to CASSLRPGANTGELFF.

The chain has TRBV19 and TRBJ1-1; the D gene is possibly TRBD1 (5 bases). Trimming left V 6 bases short and J 1 base short, with 12 bases between. This CDR3 has 14 residues. Germline values: CDR1 LNHDA, CDR2 SQIVND (reference sequence). As DNA, the CDR3 is TGTGCCAGTAGAGGCCTCGACAGGAACACTGAAGCTTTCTTT. This sequence encodes CASRGLDRNTEAFF.

The CDR3 nucleotides read TGCGCCAGCAGCTGGGACAGTACCTACGAGCAGTACTTC. Translating gives CASSWDSTYEQYF. The chain combines TRBV5-1 with TRBJ2-7; 7 bases are a match to TRBD1. CDR1 and CDR2 (germline): SGHRS, YFSETQ. The CDR3 runs to 13 residues. J gave up 2 bases and V 3 bases, and 2 bases lay outside the gene matches.

The chain recombines TRBV19 with TRBJ2-7; 11 nucleotides line up with TRBD1. Germline CDR1 LNHDA, CDR2 SQIVND (reference sequence). This CDR3 spans 15 amino acids. V lost 4 bases and J lost 3; bases outside the gene matches: 5. The CDR3 nucleotides are TGTGCCAGTAGTACTCCCGGGACAGGGGGCTACGAGCAGTACTTC. The encoded protein is CASSTPGTGGYEQYF.

The rearrangement uses TRBV5-6 and TRBJ1-1; D is ambiguous. The CDR3 extends over 14 amino acids. The V end was cut by 2 bases, the J end by 1 base, with 9 bases between. Germline V gene sequence: CDR1 SGHDT, CDR2 YYEEEE. The CDR3 region is CASSFPTTNTEAFF. In nucleotides, the CDR3 is TGTGCCAGCAGCTTCCCCACAACGAACACTGAAGCTTTCTTT.

The CDR3 protein is CASSQGTEVRGYTF. The CDR3 region has the DNA TGCGCCAGCAGCCAAGGGACGGAGGTACGCGGCTACACCTTC. The rearrangement links TRBV4-3 to TRBJ1-2; D remains ambiguous. V dropped 1 base and J dropped 8 bases, with 14 bases sitting between them. This CDR3 has 14 amino acids. Germline values: CDR1 LGHNA, CDR2 YSLEER.

The V gene is TRBV5-6, the J gene TRBJ2-7; the match to TRBD2 covers 11 bases. Germline CDR1 SGHDT, CDR2 YYEEEE. J gave up 3 bases and V 1 base, and 3 bases lay outside the gene matches. The CDR3 covers 15 residues. Here the CDR3 reads CASSLSSGRNYEQYF. Here the CDR3 DNA reads TGTGCCAGCAGCTTGTCTAGCGGGAGGAACTACGAGCAGTACTTC.

In its sample, this clone was seen once. The J gene is TRBJ1-5, the V gene TRBV28; D is undetermined. Between the trimmed V and J ends, which lost 1 base and 4 bases, there was a span of 8 bases. Germline loops: CDR1 MDHEN, CDR2 SYDVKM. The CDR3 sequence is 14 residues long. The CDR3 here is CASSLYAGNQPQHF. CDR3 sequence (DNA): TGTGCCAGCAGTTTATATGCAGGAAATCAGCCCCAGCATTTT.